This passage covers 25 T cell receptor beta chains from one sample sequenced in a study of T cell changes during pregnancy in multiple sclerosis. This table comes from immunoSEQ multiplex PCR, and its TCRdb copy is limited to in-frame clones, with some not included. The sample shows about 48,000 clones, roughly 92% of them seen only once. This material consisted of CD4+ T cells from peripheral blood mononuclear cells, taken in the second trimester of pregnancy. The origin of the receptors is a female donor in good health, enrolled as a control in a pregnancy study.

J is TRBJ2-7 and V is TRBV21-1; the D call of TRBD1 is as the table states it, not checked on the DNA. TRBV21-1 constitutes a pseudogene. The CDR3 totals 15 residues. The CDR3 sequence: CATTSCATECYEQYF. The CDR3, as DNA: TGTGCCACTACATCCTGTGCTACAGAGTGCTACGAGCAGTACTTC.

V usage is TRBV6-6 and J usage is TRBJ1-2; D perhaps matches TRBD1 (6 bases). The CDR3 runs 16 residues. Trimming took 5 bases from V and 3 from J, leaving 19 bases between them. The germline V gene encodes CDR1 MNHNY and CDR2 SVGAGI (reference sequence). CDR3 amino acids: CASSRDRDIDHYGYTF. CDR3 nucleotides: TGTGCCAGCAGTCGGGATAGGGACATCGACCACTATGGCTACACCTTC.

The chain recombines TRBV7-2 with TRBJ2-1; 10 bases line up with TRBD2. Germline CDR1 is SGHTA and CDR2 is FQGNSA. J lost 7 bases, V lost 4 bases, and 7 bases had no gene match. The CDR3 consists of 15 residues. CDR3: CASSSSGGAFNEQFF. The CDR3 DNA reads TGTGCCAGCAGCTCAAGCGGGGGGGCCTTTAATGAGCAGTTCTTC.

The V call is TRBV6-1, the J call TRBJ2-3, with 7 bases identical to TRBD1. CDR1 MNHNS and CDR2 SASEGT come from the germline V gene. CDR3 length equals 14 residues. After removal of 3 bases from V and 4 bases from J, the junction contained 4 bases not matched to a gene. CDR3 in amino acids: CASSETGKADTQYF. The CDR3 DNA sequence: TGTGCCAGCAGTGAGACAGGGAAGGCAGATACGCAGTATTTT.

V is TRBV7-9 and J is TRBJ1-1, with a tentative D call TRBD1 (5 bases). The CDR3 covers 14 residues. Trimming stripped 5 bases from V and 4 bases from J, with 14 bases between. Per the germline V gene, CDR1 is SEHNR and CDR2 is FQNEAQ (reference sequence). The CDR3 protein is CASSPYTGITEAFF. CDR3 DNA: TGTGCCAGCAGCCCTTACACAGGAATCACTGAAGCTTTCTTT.

This rearrangement joins TRBV28 to TRBJ1-5; TRBD1 might be the D (6 bases). This CDR3 spans 15 amino acids. The germline gives CDR1 MDHEN, CDR2 SYDVKM. V was shortened by 2 bases and J by 3 bases, with 11 bases between the two germline ends. The CDR3 DNA reads as TGTGCCAGCAGTTTAAACAGGGTGGTCAATCAGCCCCAGCATTTT. Its protein product is CASSLNRVVNQPQHF.

Here the CDR3 DNA reads TGCGCCAGCAGCCAGACAGGGGACCAAGAGACCCAGTACTTC. Amino acid sequence: CASSQTGDQETQYF. The V call is TRBV4-3, the J call TRBJ2-5, with TRBD1 matching over 8 bases. CDR1 is LGHNA, CDR2 YSLEER, per germline. This CDR3 has 14 amino acids. V lost 3 bases, J lost 0 bases, and 0 bases stayed unmatched.

The rearrangement links TRBV5-1 to TRBJ2-1; D unresolved. The germline gives CDR1 SGHRS, CDR2 YFSETQ. Trimming took 0 bases from V and 0 from J, leaving 4 bases between them. CDR3 length: 14 amino acids. CDR3 DNA: TGCGCCAGCAGCTTGGACAGCTCCTACAATGAGCAGTTCTTC. Its protein is CASSLDSSYNEQFF.

The V and J genes are TRBV27 and TRBJ2-5; no clear D gene. V was shortened by 0 bases and J by 5 bases, with 13 bases between the two germline ends. Per germline, CDR1 MNHEY and CDR2 SMNVEV (reference sequence). The CDR3 is 15 residues long. In nucleotides, the CDR3 is TGTGCCAGCAGTTTATCCACAGTGACACGGGAGACCCAGTACTTC. Encoded protein: CASSLSTVTRETQYF.

This clone was counted a single time. The rearrangement uses TRBV12-1 and TRBJ1-2; the table's D gene call, TRBD1, was not cross checked with the DNA. TRBV12-1 is shown as a pseudogene. The CDR3 totals 14 residues. CDR3 protein: CASSFGQGHYGYTF. The DNA of the CDR3 is TGTGCCAGCAGCTTCGGACAGGGCCACTATGGCTACACCTTC.

The chain couples TRBV6-5 to TRBJ2-3; TRBD1 aligns across 8 bases. This CDR3 is built from 15 residues. V lost 6 bases, J lost 4 bases, and 9 bases stayed unmatched. CDR1 MNHEY and CDR2 SVGAGI come from the germline V gene. CDR3 sequence reads: CASRSRQGLADTQYF. Here the CDR3 DNA reads TGTGCCAGCAGATCAAGACAGGGGCTGGCAGATACGCAGTATTTT.

This clone is a singleton in its sample. The J gene is TRBJ2-7, the V gene TRBV19; perhaps TRBD1 as D (6 bases). V shed 6 bases and J shed 5 bases, with 20 bases lying between them. Germline values: CDR1 LNHDA, CDR2 SQIVND (reference sequence). CDR3 size: 15 residues. CDR3: CASRPSRGILNEQYF. The CDR3, as DNA: TGTGCCAGTAGACCCTCGAGGGGGATCCTGAACGAGCAGTACTTC.

The rearrangement links TRBV28 to TRBJ1-1; D is perhaps TRBD1 (5 bases). This CDR3 comprises 16 residues. Trimming removed 3 bases at V and 1 base at J, with 15 bases between. CDR1 is MDHEN, CDR2 SYDVKM, per germline. CDR3 sequence reads: CASSLWRLGGNTEAFF. DNA of the CDR3: TGTGCCAGCAGTTTGTGGAGGCTCGGGGGGAACACTGAAGCTTTCTTT.

The rearrangement links TRBV7-2 to TRBJ1-1; D remains ambiguous. Germline loops: CDR1 SGHTA, CDR2 FQGNSA. V shed 6 bases and J shed 5 bases, with 13 bases lying between them. The CDR3 contains 13 residues. CDR3 DNA sequence: TGTGCCAGCAGATTAACTTCGGGAACTGAAGCTTTCTTT. Translated: CASRLTSGTEAFF. The full variable domain, in which reference TRBV7-2 and TRBJ1-1 provide the parts outside the CDR3, is GAGVSQSPSNKVTEKGKDVELRCDPISGHTALYWYRQSLGQGLEFLIYFQGNSAPDKSGLPSDRFSAERTGGSVSTLTIQRTQQEDSAVYLCASRLTSGTEAFFGQGTRLTVV.

The chain carries TRBV29-1 and TRBJ1-5; 7 bases match TRBD1. CDR3 length: 14 amino acids. CDR1 is SQVTM and CDR2 is ANQGSEA in the germline V gene. With V trimmed by 7 bases and J by 0 bases, 6 bases remained unmatched. For the CDR3, the DNA is TGCAGCGCTACGACAGGGACTAGCAATCAGCCCCAGCATTTT. Protein sequence: CSATTGTSNQPQHF.

This clone has only a few counts. The chain joins TRBV4-2 to TRBJ1-1, with unresolved D. The germline CDR1 and CDR2 sequences are LGHNA and YNFKEQ. Trimming left V 0 bases short and J 4 bases short, with 12 bases between. The CDR3 sequence is 15 residues long. CDR3 nucleotides: TGTGCCAGCAGCCAAGATCGAGCCCTGAGCACTGAAGCTTTCTTT. Translation: CASSQDRALSTEAFF.

DNA for the CDR3: TGCGCCAGCAGCCGGGGGGGAGACATTGTTGGAAACACCATATATTTT. It encodes CASSRGGDIVGNTIYF. The rearrangement uses TRBV5-1 and TRBJ1-3; D may be TRBD1 (5 bases). The germline CDR1 and CDR2 sequences are SGHRS and YFSETQ. The V and J ends lost 4 bases and 3 bases respectively, with 17 bases between them. The CDR3 loop spans 16 amino acids.

The chain links TRBV7-3 to TRBJ2-2; 12 bases map to TRBD2. This CDR3 spans 14 amino acids. Germline assignment: CDR1 SGHTA and CDR2 FQGTGA. J was trimmed by 6 bases and V by 5 bases; bases with no gene match: 1. CDR3 amino acids: CASSLAGGPGELFF. The CDR3 region has the DNA TGTGCCAGCAGCCTAGCGGGAGGGCCCGGGGAGCTGTTTTTT.

The rearrangement links TRBV7-2 to TRBJ1-2; 8 bases line up with TRBD1. Germline CDR1 and CDR2: SGHTA and FQGNSA. This CDR3 spans 12 amino acids. Trimming cost V 3 bases and J 8 bases; bases outside gene matches: 2. CDR3 bases: TGTGCCAGCAGCTTTGCAGGGGGCGGCTACACCTTC. It encodes CASSFAGGGYTF.

The V and J genes are TRBV6-1 and TRBJ2-3, with 7 bases lining up with TRBD1. With 8 bases clipped from V and 0 bases from J, the junction kept 8 bases outside the gene matches. The CDR3 runs 15 residues. CDR1 and CDR2 from the germline V gene are MNHNS and SASEGT. CDR3 DNA: TGTGCCAGCCCTCCTGACAGGGATAGCACAGATACGCAGTATTTT. Translating it yields CASPPDRDSTDTQYF.

This clone is a singleton in its sample. CDR3 residues: CAISDEGRWNTEAFF. As DNA, the CDR3 is TGTGCCATCAGTGACGAAGGCAGGTGGAACACTGAAGCTTTCTTT. This sequence joins TRBV10-3 and TRBJ1-1; D gene ambiguous. The CDR3 spans 15 residues. Trimming left V 3 bases short and J 1 base short, with 12 bases between. Germline values: CDR1 ENHRY, CDR2 SYGVKD.

This chain uses TRBV5-1 with TRBJ1-1, with unresolved D. The ends were cut back, 0 bases at V and 2 bases at J, with 8 bases in the middle. Germline values: CDR1 SGHRS, CDR2 YFSETQ. The CDR3 has 14 amino acids. CDR3 sequence (DNA): TGCGCCAGCAGCTTGGCAACAGTAAACACTGAAGCTTTCTTT. Translated: CASSLATVNTEAFF.

The chain recombines TRBV5-6 with TRBJ2-5; TRBD2 matches at 11 bases. The CDR3 sequence is 16 residues long. Per germline, CDR1 SGHDT and CDR2 YYEEEE. The V gene end was trimmed by 1 base and the J gene end by 3 bases; junction bases not matched to a gene: 5. CDR3 bases: TGTGCCAGCAGCTTGTTAGCGGGAGGGGTTAAAGAGACCCAGTACTTC. Protein: CASSLLAGGVKETQYF.

This clone was observed once. Relative to the germline gene, one junction end is altered; a read error may explain this. This rearrangement joins TRBV7-7 to TRBJ2-5; D is perhaps TRBD2 (6 bases). The CDR3 has 17 amino acids. CDR1 and CDR2 (germline): SSHAT, FNYEAQ (reference sequence). CDR3 nucleotides: TGTGCTAGCAGCTTAGCTGGAGGGGCGCGGATTGGAGAGACCCAGTACTTC. It encodes CASSLAGGARIGETQYF.

V and J are TRBV5-1 and TRBJ2-7; 9 nucleotides line up with TRBD2. Trimming took 0 bases from V and 5 from J; bases not matched to a gene: 15. Germline V gene data show CDR1 as SGHRS and CDR2 as YFSETQ. The CDR3 has 18 amino acids. The CDR3 nucleotides are TGCGCCAGCAGCTTGGGGACAGGAGCAGCGGGAGGTATCGACGAGCAGTACTTC. Its protein product is CASSLGTGAAGGIDEQYF.